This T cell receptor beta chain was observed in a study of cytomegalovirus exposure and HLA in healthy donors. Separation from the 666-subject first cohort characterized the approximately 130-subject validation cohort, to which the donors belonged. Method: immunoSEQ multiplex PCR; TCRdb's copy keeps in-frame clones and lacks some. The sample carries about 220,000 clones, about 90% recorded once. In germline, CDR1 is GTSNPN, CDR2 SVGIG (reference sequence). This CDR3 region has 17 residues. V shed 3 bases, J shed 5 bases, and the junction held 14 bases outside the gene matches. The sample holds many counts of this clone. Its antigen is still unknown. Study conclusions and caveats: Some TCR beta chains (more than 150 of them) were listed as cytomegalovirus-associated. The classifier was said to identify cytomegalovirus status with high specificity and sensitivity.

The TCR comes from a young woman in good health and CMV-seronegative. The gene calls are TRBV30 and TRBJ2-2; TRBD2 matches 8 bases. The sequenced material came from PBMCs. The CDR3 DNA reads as TGTGCCTGGAGCCCTACCTCTAGCGGGTTAGCGACCGGGGAGCTGTTTTTT. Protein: CAWSPTSSGLATGELFF. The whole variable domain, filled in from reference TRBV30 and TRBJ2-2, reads SQTIHQWPATLVQPVGSPLSLECTVEGTSNPNLYWYRQAAGRGLQLLFYSVGIGQISSEVPQNLSASRPQDRQFILSSKKLLLSDSGFYLCAWSPTSSGLATGELFFGEGSRLTVL.